These 8 T cell receptor beta chains came from one sample sequenced in a study of Ad26.COV2.S vaccination and SARS-CoV-2 variants. The treatment here: around 19 received Ad26.COV2.S at low or high dose, single or two shots; 5 received placebo; per-sample allocation not given. Sampling happened 63 days after the first vaccine or placebo injection. The assay was immunoSEQ multiplex PCR, and TCRdb's table has in-frame clones only and misses some. The sample has 300,000 to 400,000 clones, roughly 84% seen once. Source: peripheral blood, taken in a trial of Ad26.COV2.S vaccine versus placebo. The source is a person aged 18 to 65 who received the Ad26.COV2.S COVID-19 vaccine or a placebo.

The V gene is TRBV5-1, the J gene TRBJ1-4, with D hard to call. Trimming left V 6 bases short and J 4 bases short, with 7 bases between. This CDR3 contains 12 residues. Germline assignment: CDR1 SGHRS and CDR2 YFSETQ. CDR3 sequence reads: CASTDGNEKLFF. The CDR3 bases are TGCGCCAGCACGGACGGTAATGAAAAACTGTTTTTT.

The V call is TRBV7-9, the J call TRBJ2-5; tentatively, D is TRBD1 (6 bases). V lost 4 bases and J 5 bases, leaving 20 bases between the germline ends. Germline lookup yields CDR1 SEHNR and CDR2 FQNEAQ (reference sequence). This CDR3 has 16 residues. The chain's CDR3 is CASSSPGTRVRETQYF. The CDR3 DNA reads TGTGCCAGCAGCTCTCCCGGGACAAGAGTCAGGGAGACCCAGTACTTC.

This clone was seen more than once but under ten times. The V and J genes are TRBV7-2 and TRBJ2-1, with 7 positions matching TRBD2. J lost 16 bases, V lost 1 base, and 13 bases had no gene match. The germline CDR1 and CDR2 sequences are SGHTA and FQGNSA. CDR3 length equals 14 residues. This CDR3 reads CASSLVRRGGSEFF. CDR3 sequence (DNA): TGTGCCAGCAGCTTAGTCCGTCGCGGGGGATCTGAATTCTTC.

The rearrangement links TRBV20-1 to TRBJ1-1; D unresolved. Trimming cost V 5 bases and J 8 bases, with 9 bases left between them. The germline V gene has CDR1 DFQATT and CDR2 SNEGSKA (reference sequence). This CDR3 is 10 amino acids long. CDR3 in amino acids: CSAPLVEAFF. DNA of the CDR3: TGCAGTGCTCCTCTAGTGGAAGCTTTCTTT.

The gene calls are TRBV27 and TRBJ2-7; 8 bases are shared with TRBD1. Trimming at V came to 2 bases and at J to 2 bases, leaving 5 bases not matched to a gene. The CDR3 loop spans 15 amino acids. The V gene's germline CDR1 is MNHEY and CDR2 SMNVEV (reference sequence). CDR3 sequence: CASSLHTGQAYEQYF. In nucleotides, the CDR3 is TGTGCCAGCAGTTTACATACGGGACAGGCCTACGAGCAGTACTTC.

This clone appeared once. J is TRBJ2-7 and V is TRBV7-9; D gene unclear. The length of the CDR3 is 13 residues. The germline CDR1 and CDR2 sequences are SEHNR and FQNEAQ (reference sequence). The V end was cut by 1 base, the J end by 7 bases, with 11 bases between. CDR3 DNA sequence: TGTGCCAGCAGCTTAGTGGCCTTAAGGGAGCAGTACTTC. Protein: CASSLVALREQYF.

This chain joins TRBV12-5 and TRBJ1-3; TRBD1 aligns across 7 bases. Germline V gene lookup returns CDR1 LGHNT and CDR2 FRNRAP. This CDR3 contains 13 residues. Trimming took 7 bases from V and 4 from J; bases not matched to a gene: 4. This CDR3 is CASARGRGNTIYF. CDR3 coding DNA: TGTGCTAGTGCGAGGGGGCGAGGAAACACCATATATTTT.

This clone has just a few counts. V is TRBV6-1 and J is TRBJ2-2, with D maybe TRBD2 (6 bases). V shed 4 bases and J shed 1 base, with 16 bases lying between them. The CDR3 totals 17 residues. CDR1 MNHNS and CDR2 SASEGT come from the germline V gene. Here the CDR3 reads CASSVFAGRGNTGELFF. CDR3 in DNA: TGTGCCAGCAGTGTATTCGCTGGGCGGGGGAACACCGGGGAGCTGTTTTTT.